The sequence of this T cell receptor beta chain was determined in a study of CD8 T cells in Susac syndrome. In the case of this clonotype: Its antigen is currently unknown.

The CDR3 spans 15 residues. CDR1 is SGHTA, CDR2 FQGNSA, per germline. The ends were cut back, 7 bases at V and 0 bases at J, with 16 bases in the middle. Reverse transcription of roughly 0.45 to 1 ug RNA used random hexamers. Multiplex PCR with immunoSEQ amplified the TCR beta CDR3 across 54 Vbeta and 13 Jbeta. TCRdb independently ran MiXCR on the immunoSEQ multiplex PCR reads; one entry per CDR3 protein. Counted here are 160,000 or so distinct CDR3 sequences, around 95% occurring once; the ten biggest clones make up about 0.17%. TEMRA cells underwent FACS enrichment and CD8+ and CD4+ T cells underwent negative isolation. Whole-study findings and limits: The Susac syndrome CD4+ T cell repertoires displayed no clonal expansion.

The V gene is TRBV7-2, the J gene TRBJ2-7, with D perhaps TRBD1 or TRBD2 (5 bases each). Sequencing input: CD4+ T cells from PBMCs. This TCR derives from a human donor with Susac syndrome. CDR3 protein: CASTLRAGNSYEQYF. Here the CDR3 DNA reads TGTGCCAGCACCTTGAGGGCAGGGAACTCCTACGAGCAGTACTTC.